Presented here are 15 T cell receptor beta chains from one specimen sequenced in a study of identical twins. TCRdb reanalysed the 5' RACE reads using MiXCR and keeps one entry per CDR3 protein. The sample carries about 690,000 distinct CDR3 sequences, 5.5% to 7.5% recorded once. Sequenced material: naive T cells sorted from blood. The source is a man aged 18 to 35 in good health.

The genes are TRBV20-1 and TRBJ2-1; D might be TRBD1 (6 bases). This CDR3 comprises 13 residues. Germline values: CDR1 DFQATT, CDR2 SNEGSKA (reference sequence). The germline V and J ends were trimmed by 5 bases and 3 bases, with 11 bases remaining between them. The CDR3 coding sequence is TGCAGTGCTCGGACAGAGATCTACAATGAGCAGTTCTTC. Translation: CSARTEIYNEQFF.

This clonotype was seen a handful of times. This sequence joins TRBV3-1 and TRBJ2-5; TRBD1 matches at 8 bases. The V gene end was trimmed by 4 bases and the J gene end by 1 base; junction bases not matched to a gene: 2. CDR1 and CDR2 (germline): LGHDT, YNNKEL (reference sequence). The CDR3 is 14 amino acids. This CDR3 is CASSRDRIQETQYF. CDR3 coding DNA: TGTGCCAGCAGCCGGGACAGGATCCAAGAGACCCAGTACTTC.

This clonotype was observed at least ten times. This chain links TRBV25-1 with TRBJ2-1; 8 bases fit TRBD1. J was trimmed by 8 bases and V by 6 bases; bases with no gene match: 12. Looked up from germline, CDR1 is MGHDK and CDR2 is SYGVNS. The CDR3 is 15 amino acids. The CDR3 loop reads CASSSGTGGAHEQFF. CDR3 bases: TGTGCCAGCAGCTCAGGGACAGGAGGCGCCCATGAGCAGTTCTTC.

There are a few counts of this clonotype. The chain is built from TRBV20-1 and TRBJ1-6, with D hard to call. Germline V lookup: CDR1 DFQATT, CDR2 SNEGSKA (reference sequence). The CDR3 is 15 residues long. Trimming took off 1 base at V and 8 bases at J, with 15 bases between the two ends. Here the CDR3 DNA reads TGCAGTGCTAGAGCTCTGGCCACAAGGGATTCACCCCTCCACTTT. Its protein product is CSARALATRDSPLHF.

This clonotype was detected ten times or more. V is TRBV20-1 and J is TRBJ2-5; D uncertain. This CDR3 has 13 residues. Trimming left V 2 bases short and J 5 bases short, with 12 bases between. The V gene's germline CDR1 is DFQATT and CDR2 SNEGSKA (reference sequence). DNA for the CDR3: TGCAGTGCTAGAAACCCGGTCAAGGAGACCCAGTACTTC. Translating it yields CSARNPVKETQYF.

This clonotype occurred many times. CDR3 bases: TGTGCCATCGGGGGGGGCTACGAGCAGTACTTC. It specifies CAIGGGYEQYF. The rearrangement joins TRBV10-3 to TRBJ2-7; 7 bases are a match to TRBD2. Looked up from germline, CDR1 is ENHRY and CDR2 is SYGVKD. The V segment lost 8 bases and the J segment 3 bases; nucleotides outside the gene matches: 1. The CDR3 runs to 11 residues.

This clonotype was counted only a few times. The rearrangement joins TRBV15 to TRBJ2-7, with TRBD2 identical over 8 bases. V trimming: 5 bases; J trimming: 3 bases; junction bases outside the gene matches: 12. This CDR3 spans 16 amino acids. Germline V gives CDR1 LNHNV, CDR2 YYDKDF (reference sequence). The CDR3 region is CATSVRGLAGLYEQYV. The CDR3, as DNA: TGTGCCACCAGCGTGAGAGGCCTAGCGGGCCTCTACGAGCAGTACGTC.

A few counts support this clonotype. The chain couples TRBV7-6 to TRBJ2-3, with TRBD1 matching 8 bases. Germline V gene lookup returns CDR1 SGHVS and CDR2 FNYEAQ. J was trimmed by 2 bases and V by 2 bases; bases with no gene match: 3. This CDR3 region has 15 residues. The CDR3 loop reads CASSLYRGNTDTQYF. DNA for the CDR3: TGTGCCAGCAGCTTATACAGGGGGAACACAGATACGCAGTATTTT.

This clonotype was recorded a few times. The J gene is TRBJ2-1, the V gene TRBV20-1; 7 bases line up with TRBD2. V lost 0 bases and J lost 10; bases outside the gene matches: 12. The CDR3 contains 15 residues. Germline assignment: CDR1 DFQATT and CDR2 SNEGSKA (reference sequence). The DNA of the CDR3 is TGCAGTGCTAGAGATCCGTTGGGAGGGTCAGGGGAGCAGTTCTTC. Amino acids: CSARDPLGGSGEQFF.

In its sample, this clonotype was seen many times. The chain employs TRBV12-3 or TRBV12-4 and TRBJ2-7; D is unresolved. V was clipped by 7 bases and J by 5 bases, with 18 bases between them. The CDR3 length is 14 residues. The chain's CDR3 is CASILSSLDDEQYF. CDR3 nucleotides: TGTGCCAGCATACTTTCGAGCCTGGACGACGAGCAGTACTTC.

The rearrangement links TRBV12-3 or TRBV12-4 to TRBJ1-1, with no clear D. The CDR3 is 16 amino acids. Trimming stripped 3 bases from V and 5 bases from J, with 19 bases between. The chain's CDR3 is CASSFSRTRAETEAFF. The CDR3, as DNA: TGTGCCAGCAGTTTTAGTCGGACTCGGGCAGAAACTGAAGCTTTCTTT.

This clonotype was observed many times. The rearrangement uses TRBV20-1 and TRBJ2-7; weak D call: TRBD1 (5 bases). V shed 0 bases and J shed 4 bases, with 13 bases lying between them. This CDR3 region has 14 residues. Germline-derived CDR1 and CDR2 are DFQATT and SNEGSKA (reference sequence). The CDR3 is CSARDLGHLYEQYF. CDR3 nucleotide sequence: TGCAGTGCTAGAGACCTAGGACATCTTTACGAGCAGTACTTC.

The J gene is TRBJ2-3, the V gene TRBV12-3 or TRBV12-4; TRBD2 matches 8 bases. CDR3 length: 15 amino acids. Losses at the gene ends were 7 bases for V and 6 bases for J; bases not matched to a gene: 12. Here the CDR3 DNA reads TGTGCCAGCACCGACCCAGCGGGGGAGTGGGATACGCAGTATTTT. The encoded protein is CASTDPAGEWDTQYF.

As concerns this clonotype: The final CDR3 position lacks the conserved phenylalanine or tryptophan, pointing to a likely read error. The V call is TRBV5-1, the J call TRBJ2-3; D possibly corresponds to TRBD2 (5 bases). CDR1 is SGHRS and CDR2 is YFSETQ in the germline V gene. The V end lost 4 bases, the J end lost 1 base, and 19 bases lay between the germline ends. The length of the CDR3 is 17 residues. In DNA form, the CDR3 reads TGCGCCAGCAGCCGAGCCCTAGCTTCAGCGGGCACAGATACGCAGTATTCT. Encoded protein: CASSRALASAGTDTQYS.

This clonotype turned up a few times. The genes are TRBV20-1 and TRBJ1-5; D not resolved. V was clipped by 3 bases and J by 0 bases, with 12 bases between them. The CDR3 loop spans 15 amino acids. Germline V lookup: CDR1 DFQATT, CDR2 SNEGSKA (reference sequence). The CDR3 reads CSASPDSYSNQPQHF. CDR3 bases: TGCAGTGCTAGTCCGGATTCATATAGCAATCAGCCCCAGCATTTT.